This T cell receptor (beta chain) was observed in a study of vaccination and CD4 T cells after COVID-19 (dated by TCRdb to about 2022). Regarding the complete study: Every convalescent patient had a positive nasal swab PCR test for SARS-CoV-2, with mild disease in 8 to 10 patients and severe disease in one. The convalescent cohort included six males and four females, with two Hispanic individuals, seven Caucasians, two Asians and one multiracial person. Each participant got two doses of either the Pfizer-BioNTech BNT162b2 vaccine (n=8) or the Moderna mRNA-1273 vaccine (n=2). Post-COVID blood samples were collected from convalescent patients a median of roughly 100 days after diagnosis, with a range of about 35 to 161 days. The time from the second vaccine dose to post-vaccine blood sampling had a median of 72 days and ranged from about 14 to 241 days. The spike-specific CD4+ TCR repertoire was compared before and after mRNA vaccination in under 11 COVID-19 convalescent patients and a handful of infection-naive healthy vaccine recipients.

Worth noting for this clonotype: Its antigen remains unidentified. No per-base quality is available; no much larger clone lies one base away.

The convalescent patients' positive SARS-CoV-2 PCR tests fell between March and December 2020, which was before the Alpha, Beta and Delta variants emerged in the United States. Ficoll-Paque Plus gradient centrifugation was used to isolate PBMCs from whole blood, and the isolated PBMCs were then either used fresh or cryopreserved at -140C. From the cysteine through the phenylalanine, the CDR3 covers 14 amino acids. Of all the DNA, just the CDR3 is kept, 42 bases in frame from base 1. CDR1 is given as LNHNV and CDR2 as YYDKDF, both from the germline V gene (reference sequence). V and J are truncated by 3 bases and 1 base respectively, leaving an intervening sequence of 9 bases. General study outcomes and caveats: In convalescent patients, a median about 90% of post-vaccine SARS-CoV-2-reactive clones were detected only after vaccination, and vaccine-specific priming was suggested by this finding. In convalescent patients, nearly all vaccine-specific clones (304 of 307) were found to be mono-reactive for SARS-CoV-2 spike rather than cross-reactive with common cold coronaviruses. Although the median number of SARS-CoV-2-reactive clonotypes went up from approximately 20 after infection to around 40 after vaccination, the increase was not significant. Only a relatively small number of convalescent patients were included in the study, and early timepoints following natural infection were not analyzed.

Libraries came from PCR. For sequencing, an Illumina iSeq 100 was employed. From the authors' description of their analysis: Non-productive sequences were filtered out, and CDR3s that did not start with C, did not end with F or W, or were shorter than 7 amino acids were discarded. Levenshtein distances (stringdist) and unrooted phylogenetic trees (ape) in R version 3.6.1 were used to assess CDR3 homology. The public reads were reanalyzed by TCRdb: fastp trimming at Q25, MiXCR alignment, in-frame beta chains only. Every entry covers one CDR3 protein and lists the most common genes and DNA from its rows. The V and J calls follow TCRdb's processing rather than the paper's. Present in this sample are about 18,000 distinct CDR3 sequences, 60% to 75% of which were seen just once. 0.95% to 1.3% of the sample comes from the top ten.

This sample comprised CD4+ T cells from blood, obtained after SARS-CoV-2 vaccination. The source of this sequence is a human donor who had recovered from COVID-19. The V gene is TRBV15 and the J gene is TRBJ2-5, with the D gene too uncertain to name. The DNA sequence is TGTGCCACCAGCAGCCTGGGCCCCCAAGAGACCCAGTACTTC. Its protein reads: CATSSLGPQETQYF.